The clone carrying this T cell receptor beta chain was detected only once. As yet, its antigen is unknown. The germline V gene has CDR1 SGHDT and CDR2 YYEEEE. With 1 base removed from V and 4 bases from J, the gap between germline ends came to 6 bases. The CDR3 is 13 amino acids. These data originate in a study of T cell responses to AZD1222 COVID-19 vaccine. Study results and limitations: Donors, mostly white British, included more females; clonal diversity was possibly underestimated. Nearly half of spike-specific TCRs reportedly target variant regions that are unmutated in the B.1.351 and B.1.1.7 variants. Only after the peak T cell response were repertoires sampled.

The protocol was immunoSEQ multiplex PCR, while the TCRdb copy is restricted to in-frame clones and leaves out a portion. The table shows approximately 190,000 clones, with roughly 92% occurring only once. The V and J genes are TRBV5-6 and TRBJ2-1; D is uncertain. This sample comprised peripheral blood, obtained 28 days after the second AZD1222 dose. The clonotype originates from an adult who received the AZD1222 COVID-19 vaccine. CDR3 protein: CASSLRPYNEQFF. In DNA, the CDR3 is TGTGCCAGCAGCTTGAGGCCGTACAATGAGCAGTTCTTC. The full variable domain, rest sourced from reference TRBV5-6 and TRBJ2-1, is DAGVTQSPTHLIKTRGQQVTLRCSPKSGHDTVSWYQQALGQGPQFIFQYYEEEERQRGNFPDRFSGHQFPNYSSELNVNALLLGDSALYLCASSLRPYNEQFFGPGTRLTVL.